The T cell receptor (beta chain) under discussion was sequenced for a study of identifying expanded T cells in peripheral blood. Healthy donors had no documented immune events, such as infections, while sampled. The study's findings and limits: Variance in clone template counts between approximately 2-week samples significantly increased with total template count across all healthy donors. Over approximately two and four weeks, about 15 and 18 clones changed, versus around 1.3 between replicates.

As concerns this clone: The antigen remains undetermined. This sample includes further DNA sequences coding for the same CDR3.

This CDR3 has 17 amino acids. With V trimmed by 8 bases and J by 6 bases, 18 bases remained unmatched. Measured with immunoSEQ multiplex PCR; TCRdb has only the in-frame clones, and not every one. Here the sample spans some 80,000 clones, 80% to 90% being singletons. This sequence was found in a person between 18 and 75 years old in good health. The chain links TRBV23-1 to TRBJ2-7, with TRBD1 identical over 11 bases. TRBV23-1 counts as an open reading frame of uncertain function. Sequencing was carried out using blood. Here the CDR3 DNA reads TGCGCCAGCGGACCGGGACAGGGGGGGCTAGGTGGCCGCGAGCAGTACTTC. Its protein product is CASGPGQGGLGGREQYF.